These 32 T cell receptor beta chains were sequenced from one sample in a study of blood T cell repertoires in COVID-19. Using immunoSEQ multiplex PCR, the repertoire was profiled, and TCRdb retains in-frame clones only, with some absent. The sample shows 140,000 to 150,000 clones, around 84% of them seen only once. The sequencing input was peripheral blood. These receptor sequences come from a man aged 25 to 40 with COVID-19, enrolled during active disease.

The V and J genes are TRBV7-9 and TRBJ2-7; TRBD1 might be the D (6 bases). CDR1 SEHNR and CDR2 FQNEAQ come from the germline V gene (reference sequence). The CDR3 contains 13 residues. V lost 6 bases, J lost 5 bases, and 14 bases lay in between. CDR3 amino acids: CASRLTGLDEQYF. CDR3 bases: TGTGCCAGCAGACTTACAGGGTTGGACGAGCAGTACTTC.

The rearrangement links TRBV27 to TRBJ1-2, with 8 bases lining up with TRBD1. CDR3 size: 15 residues. Germline trimming cut 8 bases from V and 2 bases from J; bases unmatched to any gene: 10. Germline V CDR1 and CDR2: MNHEY, SMNVEV (reference sequence). CDR3 DNA sequence: TGTGCCAGCTCGAATCCGGGACAGGAGAACTATGGCTACACCTTC. It encodes CASSNPGQENYGYTF.

The chain links TRBV29-1 to TRBJ1-1; no definite D call. CDR3 length: 13 amino acids. Germline lookup yields CDR1 SQVTM and CDR2 ANQGSEA. The ends were cut back, 2 bases at V and 0 bases at J, with 7 bases in the middle. CDR3 amino acids: CSVEIHLNTEAFF. CDR3 in DNA: TGCAGCGTTGAAATACACCTGAACACTGAAGCTTTCTTT.

The chain couples TRBV7-2 to TRBJ2-1; tentative D call: TRBD2 (6 bases). The CDR3 covers 17 residues. CDR1 and CDR2 (germline): SGHTA, FQGNSA. V was clipped by 0 bases and J by 0 bases, with 12 bases between them. This CDR3 is CASSLAGVGSSYNEQFF. The CDR3 DNA reads as TGTGCCAGCAGCTTAGCGGGGGTCGGGAGCTCCTACAATGAGCAGTTCTTC.

The CDR3: CASSQGTNQPQHF. CDR3 sequence (DNA): TGCGCCAGCAGCCAGGGGACAAATCAGCCCCAGCATTTT. The gene calls are TRBV4-3 and TRBJ1-5; D is perhaps TRBD1 (6 bases). The length of the CDR3 is 13 residues. V gave up 3 bases and J gave up 4 bases, with 7 bases separating them. Germline V lookup: CDR1 LGHNA, CDR2 YSLEER.

CDR3 coding DNA: TGTGCCAGCAGCTTAGGTATCAGGGCCGAGCAGTACTTC. Protein product: CASSLGIRAEQYF. The rearrangement links TRBV7-2 to TRBJ2-7, with a possible D match to TRBD1 (5 bases). Between the trimmed V and J ends, which lost 1 base and 6 bases, there was a span of 10 bases. The V gene's germline CDR1 is SGHTA and CDR2 FQGNSA. The CDR3 length is 13 residues.

The chain carries TRBV29-1 and TRBJ2-1; the D gene is possibly TRBD1 (5 bases). The germline V gene has CDR1 SQVTM and CDR2 ANQGSEA. The CDR3 length is 12 residues. The V and J ends lost 6 bases and 10 bases respectively, with 16 bases between them. CDR3 coding DNA: TGCAGCGTCCCCGGGCAGTCAGGGGAGCAGTTCTTC. Translating gives CSVPGQSGEQFF.

CDR3 DNA: TGTGCCACCTCCCAGGTGAACACTGAAGCTTTCTTT. This translates into CATSQVNTEAFF. The chain joins TRBV19 to TRBJ1-1, with D unresolved. The germline CDR1 and CDR2 sequences are LNHDA and SQIVND (reference sequence). Trimming removed 10 bases at V and 0 bases at J, with 9 bases between. The CDR3 extends over 12 amino acids.

The chain couples TRBV11-2 to TRBJ2-1; 9 bases match TRBD2. The germline CDR1 and CDR2 sequences are SGHAT and FQNNGV. The junction had 7 bases not matched to a gene; V was cut back by 5 bases and J by 2 bases. The CDR3 extends over 16 amino acids. CDR3 protein: CASSPFGGRAYNEQFF. In nucleotides, the CDR3 is TGTGCCAGCAGCCCATTTGGCGGGAGGGCCTACAATGAGCAGTTCTTC.

This rearrangement joins TRBV7-3 to TRBJ2-3; 11 nucleotides line up with TRBD2. The CDR3 sequence is 16 residues long. From germline, CDR1 is SGHTA and CDR2 FQGTGA. After removal of 5 bases from V and 3 bases from J, the junction contained 7 bases not matched to a gene. CDR3 in amino acids: CASSQRPSGRTDTQYF. DNA for the CDR3: TGTGCCAGCAGCCAACGCCCTAGCGGGAGGACAGATACGCAGTATTTT.

This clone has a single count. The V gene is TRBV5-1, the J gene TRBJ2-7; TRBD2 matches at 11 bases. V shed 3 bases, J shed 2 bases, and the junction held 1 base outside the gene matches. The CDR3 loop spans 14 amino acids. Germline V gene sequence: CDR1 SGHRS, CDR2 YFSETQ. The CDR3 is CASSSTSGTYEQYF. CDR3 nucleotides: TGCGCCAGCAGCTCGACTAGCGGGACCTACGAGCAGTACTTC.

V usage is TRBV24-1 and J usage is TRBJ1-5, with no clear D. This CDR3 spans 13 amino acids. Trimming took off 4 bases at V and 4 bases at J, with 7 bases between the two ends. Germline CDR1 and CDR2: KGHDR and SFDVKD. CDR3 protein: CATSDRLNQPQHF. CDR3 nucleotide sequence: TGTGCCACCAGTGACCGTCTTAATCAGCCCCAGCATTTT.

This clone was detected only a few times. The J gene is TRBJ1-2, the V gene TRBV5-4; TRBD1 matches at 7 bases. Unmatched junction bases numbered 3, after V lost 6 bases and J lost 1 base. Per the germline V gene, CDR1 is SGHNT and CDR2 is YYREEE (reference sequence). The length of the CDR3 is 13 residues. CDR3 loop: CASTRDSNYGYTF. CDR3 nucleotide sequence: TGTGCCAGCACCAGGGACAGTAACTATGGCTACACCTTC.

The chain combines TRBV6-2 or TRBV6-3 with TRBJ2-5, with D possibly TRBD2 on 6 matching bases. Germline CDR1 reads MNHEY; CDR2 reads SVGEGT. With 2 bases removed from V and 5 bases from J, the gap between germline ends came to 12 bases. CDR3 length: 14 amino acids. CDR3 nucleotide sequence: TGTGCCAGCAGTTACGTAGGAGGGTCTGAGACCCAGTACTTC. It specifies CASSYVGGSETQYF.

The chain has TRBV2 and TRBJ1-1; D perhaps matches TRBD1 (5 bases). This CDR3 has 13 amino acids. The V end was cut by 6 bases, the J end by 1 base, with 9 bases between. Germline CDR1 is SNHLY and CDR2 is FYNNEI. The CDR3 region is CASRYGQNTEAFF. As DNA, the CDR3 is TGTGCCAGCAGATATGGACAGAACACTGAAGCTTTCTTT.

The sample holds one count of this clone. The chain links TRBV2 to TRBJ2-7, with 8 bases aligning to TRBD1. Trimming cost V 10 bases and J 3 bases; bases outside gene matches: 11. The CDR3 spans 14 residues. Germline loops: CDR1 SNHLY, CDR2 FYNNEI. The CDR3 is CAMETGERDYEQYF. The CDR3 DNA sequence: TGTGCCATGGAGACAGGGGAACGGGACTACGAGCAGTACTTC.

This clone has a handful of counts. J is TRBJ1-5 and V is TRBV5-4; perhaps TRBD1 as D (6 bases). This CDR3 comprises 14 residues. Trimming took 4 bases from V and 5 from J, leaving 13 bases between them. Per germline, CDR1 SGHNT and CDR2 YYREEE (reference sequence). The CDR3 nucleotides are TGTGCCAGCAGCCCTGGGGGGGCGGATCAGCCCCAGCATTTT. Translating gives CASSPGGADQPQHF.

V is TRBV15 and J is TRBJ2-1; D gene uncertain. V shed 5 bases and J shed 1 base, with 6 bases lying between them. This CDR3 region has 13 residues. Germline values: CDR1 LNHNV, CDR2 YYDKDF (reference sequence). CDR3 nucleotide sequence: TGTGCCACCAGCCCACGGTCCTACAATGAGCAGTTCTTC. Translated, it gives CATSPRSYNEQFF.

CDR3 sequence: CASSEGVQPQHF. The CDR3 bases are TGTGCCAGCAGTGAAGGGGTTCAGCCCCAGCATTTT. This chain links TRBV28 with TRBJ1-5; tentatively, D is TRBD1 (5 bases). The CDR3 loop spans 12 amino acids. The germline gives CDR1 MDHEN, CDR2 SYDVKM. The ends were cut back, 5 bases at V and 6 bases at J, with 8 bases in the middle.

The chain combines TRBV7-2 with TRBJ2-7; D is perhaps TRBD1 (6 bases). CDR1 and CDR2 from the germline V gene are SGHTA and FQGNSA. The CDR3 extends over 12 amino acids. The V gene lost 9 bases and the J gene lost 4 bases, with 13 bases spanning the gap. CDR3 amino acids: CARGGTTYEQYF. CDR3 sequence (DNA): TGTGCCAGAGGGGGTACAACGTACGAGCAGTACTTC.

This clone occurred many times. This rearrangement joins TRBV20-1 to TRBJ2-1; TRBD2 matches 9 bases. Trimming removed 3 bases from V and 6 bases from J; junction bases left unmatched: 6. CDR1 and CDR2 (germline): DFQATT, SNEGSKA (reference sequence). The CDR3 runs 14 residues. The CDR3, as DNA: TGCAGTGCTAGTGGCGGACTAGCGTCCAATGAGCAGTTCTTC. As protein: CSASGGLASNEQFF.

This sequence joins TRBV5-4 and TRBJ1-3; D is undetermined. V lost 0 bases, J lost 6 bases, and 13 bases lay in between. Germline CDR1 and CDR2: SGHNT and YYREEE (reference sequence). CDR3 length: 15 amino acids. In nucleotides, the CDR3 is TGTGCCAGCAGCTTGGGAGGGAGGTTAGAAAACACCATATATTTT. It translates to CASSLGGRLENTIYF.

This clone was detected only a few times. The J gene is TRBJ1-3, the V gene TRBV14, with 7 positions matching TRBD1. CDR3 length: 14 amino acids. The germline gives CDR1 SGHDN, CDR2 FVKESK. Trimming took 4 bases from V and 2 from J; bases not matched to a gene: 2. In nucleotides, the CDR3 is TGTGCCAGCAGCCCGGGACAGCCTGGAAACACCATATATTTT. Its protein is CASSPGQPGNTIYF.

The chain recombines TRBV11-2 with TRBJ2-3; maybe TRBD2 (6 bases). The V gene lost 11 bases and the J gene lost 3 bases, with 12 bases spanning the gap. The CDR3 has 12 residues. Germline-derived CDR1 and CDR2 are SGHAT and FQNNGV. CDR3 sequence (DNA): TGTGCCTCCGGAGGGAGAACAGATACGCAGTATTTT. Its protein is CASGGRTDTQYF.

J is TRBJ1-1 and V is TRBV19, with D possibly matching TRBD1 (6 bases). V lost 7 bases and J 3 bases, leaving 15 bases between the germline ends. There are 14 residues in the CDR3. The germline gives CDR1 LNHDA, CDR2 SQIVND (reference sequence). The CDR3 nucleotides read TGTGCCAGTACCCCAGAGGGGGAGTACACTGAAGCTTTCTTT. Its protein product is CASTPEGEYTEAFF.

This chain joins TRBV30 and TRBJ2-2; 7 bases line up with TRBD2. CDR3 length equals 15 residues. Germline-derived CDR1 and CDR2 are GTSNPN and SVGIG (reference sequence). V shed 1 base and J 2 bases; nucleotides not matched to a gene: 4. The CDR3, as DNA: TGTGCCTGGAGTGGCGGGACTATCAACACCGGGGAGCTGTTTTTT. Its translation: CAWSGGTINTGELFF.

J is TRBJ2-5 and V is TRBV7-2; D uncertain. The CDR3 is 16 amino acids. CDR1 SGHTA and CDR2 FQGNSA come from the germline V gene. The V gene lost 5 bases and the J gene lost 2 bases, with 18 bases spanning the gap. CDR3 DNA: TGTGCCAGCAGCCCCCACGGCGGCGGTTTGCAAGAGACCCAGTACTTC. Translating it yields CASSPHGGGLQETQYF.

The chain combines TRBV19 with TRBJ1-1, with TRBD1 as a possible D gene (5 bases). The CDR3 contains 15 residues. V was trimmed by 7 bases and J by 2 bases, leaving 17 bases between them. Germline CDR1 reads LNHDA; CDR2 reads SQIVND (reference sequence). Here the CDR3 reads CASMRGEGRNTEAFF. Here the CDR3 DNA reads TGTGCCAGTATGCGCGGGGAGGGGAGAAACACTGAAGCTTTCTTT.

CDR3 protein: CASSKGQTNYGYTF. In DNA, the CDR3 is TGTGCCAGTAGTAAGGGACAGACCAACTATGGCTACACCTTC. This sequence joins TRBV19 and TRBJ1-2, with TRBD1 identical over 7 bases. With 4 bases clipped from V and 2 bases from J, the junction kept 4 bases outside the gene matches. The CDR3 consists of 14 residues. The germline gives CDR1 LNHDA, CDR2 SQIVND (reference sequence).

This chain connects TRBV7-3 to TRBJ2-7; D perhaps matches TRBD2 (5 bases). Germline-derived CDR1 and CDR2 are SGHTA and FQGTGA. V gave up 6 bases and J gave up 7 bases, with 28 bases separating them. This CDR3 comprises 17 residues. CDR3 protein: CASSLVPPRRRHGEQYF. The CDR3, as DNA: TGTGCCAGCAGTCTTGTCCCTCCGAGGCGGAGGCATGGTGAGCAGTACTTC.

The genes are TRBV5-1 and TRBJ1-2; D uncertain. This CDR3 has 13 amino acids. V dropped 0 bases and J dropped 8 bases, with 11 bases sitting between them. The V gene's germline CDR1 is SGHRS and CDR2 YFSETQ. The chain's CDR3 is CASSLANLWGYTF. Written as DNA, the CDR3 is TGCGCCAGCAGCTTGGCGAACTTGTGGGGCTACACCTTC.

The V gene is TRBV9, the J gene TRBJ2-1, with 9 bases matching TRBD1. This CDR3 has 10 residues. CDR1 is SGDLS, CDR2 YYNGEE, per germline. V trimming: 10 bases; J trimming: 14 bases; junction bases outside the gene matches: 7. Here the CDR3 reads CAARDRVKFF. CDR3 sequence (DNA): TGTGCCGCAAGGGACAGGGTGAAGTTCTTC.